This is a list of T cell receptor beta chains from one sample in a study of blood T cells in healthy people across ages. TCRdb analysed the 5' RACE reads with MiXCR anew, one entry per CDR3 protein. The sample carries some 1.8 million distinct CDR3 sequences, about 39% recorded once. Sequenced material: blood. These receptors came from a human donor in good health. Both conserved end residues are part of each CDR3. A D gene is named only where the DNA matches it firmly. The size entry is marked missing in some rows and otherwise reads once, few, many or a size class.

j_gene: TRBJ2-4; len: 13; d_gene: TRBD2; v_gene: TRBV29-1; abundance: few; CDR3aa: CSVVEGGKNIQYF; CDR3nt: TGCAGCGTTGTTGAGGGAGGGAAAAACATTCAGTACTTC
j_gene: TRBJ2-1; len: 15; d_gene: NA; v_gene: TRBV4-1; abundance: NA; CDR3aa: CASSQGTHARETQFF; CDR3nt: TGCGCCAGCAGCCAAGGAACCCACGCTAGGGAGACCCAGTTCTTC
j_gene: TRBJ2-1; len: 15; d_gene: NA; v_gene: TRBV4-3; abundance: NA; CDR3aa: CASSQGWSSYNEQFF; CDR3nt: TGCGCCAGCAGCCAAGGTTGGAGCTCCTACAATGAGCAGTTCTTC
j_gene: TRBJ2-5; len: 13; d_gene: NA; v_gene: TRBV24-1; abundance: few; CDR3aa: CATSDWGQETQYF; CDR3nt: TGTGCCACCAGTGATTGGGGTCAAGAGACCCAGTACTTC
j_gene: TRBJ2-2; len: 15; d_gene: TRBD1; v_gene: TRBV12-3/TRBV12-4; abundance: NA; CDR3aa: CASRKPGQGSGELFF; CDR3nt: TGTGCCAGCAGGAAACCGGGACAGGGGTCCGGGGAGCTGTTTTTT
j_gene: TRBJ2-1; len: 16; d_gene: TRBD2; v_gene: TRBV5-1; abundance: NA; CDR3aa: CASSLALGLAYNEQFF; CDR3nt: TGCGCCAGCAGCTTGGCCTTGGGACTAGCCTACAATGAGCAGTTCTTC
j_gene: TRBJ1-2; len: 14; d_gene: NA; v_gene: TRBV5-8; abundance: NA; CDR3aa: CASSLMEINYGYTF; CDR3nt: TGTGCCAGCAGCTTAATGGAAATCAACTATGGCTACACCTTC
j_gene: TRBJ1-4; len: 14; d_gene: NA; v_gene: TRBV5-1; abundance: NA; CDR3aa: CASRDTGSGEKRFF; CDR3nt: TGCGCCAGCCGGGACACTGGAAGCGGTGAAAAACGGTTTTTT
j_gene: TRBJ1-5; len: 14; d_gene: TRBD1; v_gene: TRBV7-2; abundance: few; CDR3aa: CASGRDSLGKPQHF; CDR3nt: TGTGCCAGCGGGAGGGACAGCCTGGGTAAGCCCCAGCATTTT
j_gene: TRBJ1-6; len: 14; d_gene: TRBD1; v_gene: TRBV20-1; abundance: NA; CDR3aa: CSATGGDGNSPPHF; CDR3nt: TGCAGTGCTACAGGGGGCGATGGGAATTCACCCCCCCACTTT
j_gene: TRBJ2-4; len: 14; d_gene: TRBD2; v_gene: TRBV7-2; abundance: NA; CDR3aa: CASSLAGGIDEQYF; CDR3nt: TGTGCCAGCAGCTTAGCGGGGGGGATCGATGAGCAGTACTTC
j_gene: TRBJ2-3; len: 15; d_gene: NA; v_gene: TRBV6-1; abundance: NA; CDR3aa: CASSAWDGNTDTQYF; CDR3nt: TGTGCCAGCAGTGCCTGGGACGGTAACACAGATACGCAGTATTTT
j_gene: TRBJ2-1; len: 13; d_gene: TRBD1; v_gene: TRBV20-1; abundance: few; CDR3aa: CSAPDRGAYEQFF; CDR3nt: TGCAGTGCTCCGGACAGGGGTGCCTATGAGCAGTTCTTC
j_gene: TRBJ1-1; len: 14; d_gene: NA; v_gene: TRBV7-2; abundance: NA; CDR3aa: CASSLRREETEAFF; CDR3nt: TGTGCCAGCAGCTTACGCAGGGAGGAAACTGAAGCTTTCTTT
j_gene: TRBJ2-7; len: 14; d_gene: NA; v_gene: TRBV20-1; abundance: many; CDR3aa: CSASAPGTDYEQYF; CDR3nt: TGCAGTGCTAGTGCCCCCGGGACTGACTACGAGCAGTACTTC
j_gene: TRBJ1-5; len: 17; d_gene: TRBD1; v_gene: TRBV10-3; abundance: NA; CDR3aa: CAISEDRGRVSNQPQHF; CDR3nt: TGTGCCATCAGTGAGGACAGGGGGCGCGTGAGCAATCAGCCCCAGCATTTT
j_gene: TRBJ2-5; len: 14; d_gene: TRBD1; v_gene: TRBV5-5; abundance: many; CDR3aa: CASSLSTGEETQYF; CDR3nt: TGTGCCAGCAGCTTATCGACAGGGGAAGAGACCCAGTACTTC
j_gene: TRBJ1-5; len: 13; d_gene: NA; v_gene: TRBV7-2; abundance: NA; CDR3aa: CASSLILNQPQHF; CDR3nt: TGTGCCAGCAGCTTAATCCTCAATCAGCCCCAGCATTTT
j_gene: TRBJ1-1; len: 16; d_gene: NA; v_gene: TRBV29-1; abundance: NA; CDR3aa: CSVWRQLTIMNTEAFF; CDR3nt: TGCAGCGTCTGGCGGCAGCTAACTATAATGAACACTGAAGCTTTCTTT
j_gene: TRBJ1-2; len: 15; d_gene: NA; v_gene: TRBV15; abundance: NA; CDR3aa: CATSPGVESIYGYTF; CDR3nt: TGTGCCACCAGCCCAGGGGTAGAGTCAATCTATGGCTACACCTTC
j_gene: TRBJ2-7; len: 14; d_gene: NA; v_gene: TRBV28; abundance: NA; CDR3aa: CASSFLRAPYEQYF; CDR3nt: TGTGCCAGCAGTTTCCTCAGGGCCCCCTACGAGCAGTACTTC
j_gene: TRBJ2-3; len: 14; d_gene: NA; v_gene: TRBV20-1; abundance: few; CDR3aa: CSGVRGARTDTQYF; CDR3nt: TGCAGTGGTGTAAGGGGGGCTCGCACAGATACGCAGTATTTT
j_gene: TRBJ1-2; len: 13; d_gene: TRBD1; v_gene: TRBV2; abundance: NA; CDR3aa: CARVDRDGYGYTF; CDR3nt: TGTGCCAGAGTAGACAGGGATGGGTATGGCTACACCTTC
j_gene: TRBJ2-1; len: 18; d_gene: NA; v_gene: TRBV4-3; abundance: NA; CDR3aa: CASSQAGYHDLSYNEQFF; CDR3nt: TGCGCCAGCAGCCAAGCTGGGTACCACGATCTCTCCTACAATGAGCAGTTCTTC
j_gene: TRBJ2-1; len: 16; d_gene: NA; v_gene: TRBV11-3; abundance: few; CDR3aa: CASSSWLHHSYNEQFF; CDR3nt: TGTGCCAGCAGCTCTTGGCTGCACCACTCCTACAATGAGCAGTTCTTC
j_gene: TRBJ2-1; len: 15; d_gene: TRBD2; v_gene: TRBV7-3; abundance: few; CDR3aa: CASSFSGGGNNEQFF; CDR3nt: TGTGCCAGCAGCTTTAGCGGGGGAGGAAACAATGAGCAGTTCTTC
j_gene: TRBJ1-1; len: 16; d_gene: TRBD1; v_gene: TRBV29-1; abundance: NA; CDR3aa: CSVSRGRGRMNTEAFF; CDR3nt: TGCAGCGTCTCCCGGGGCAGGGGGCGTATGAACACTGAAGCTTTCTTT
j_gene: TRBJ1-2; len: 13; d_gene: NA; v_gene: TRBV5-1; abundance: NA; CDR3aa: CASSLDMDLDYTF; CDR3nt: TGCGCCAGCAGCTTGGACATGGATCTCGACTACACCTTC
j_gene: TRBJ2-1; len: 14; d_gene: TRBD2; v_gene: TRBV29-1; abundance: few; CDR3aa: CSVDKSGGANEQFF; CDR3nt: TGCAGCGTTGATAAAAGCGGGGGGGCGAATGAGCAGTTCTTC
j_gene: TRBJ2-3; len: 15; d_gene: NA; v_gene: TRBV20-1; abundance: NA; CDR3aa: CSAHRLVSSTDTQYF; CDR3nt: TGCAGTGCTCATCGACTAGTCTCTAGCACAGATACGCAGTATTTT
j_gene: TRBJ2-7; len: 15; d_gene: NA; v_gene: TRBV6-6; abundance: few; CDR3aa: CASSYSQGRAYEQYF; CDR3nt: TGTGCCAGCAGTTACTCCCAGGGTAGGGCCTACGAGCAGTACTTC
j_gene: TRBJ2-5; len: 15; d_gene: TRBD1; v_gene: TRBV3-1; abundance: few; CDR3aa: CASSSRDRGGETQYF; CDR3nt: TGTGCCAGCAGCAGCCGGGACAGGGGAGGAGAGACCCAGTACTTC